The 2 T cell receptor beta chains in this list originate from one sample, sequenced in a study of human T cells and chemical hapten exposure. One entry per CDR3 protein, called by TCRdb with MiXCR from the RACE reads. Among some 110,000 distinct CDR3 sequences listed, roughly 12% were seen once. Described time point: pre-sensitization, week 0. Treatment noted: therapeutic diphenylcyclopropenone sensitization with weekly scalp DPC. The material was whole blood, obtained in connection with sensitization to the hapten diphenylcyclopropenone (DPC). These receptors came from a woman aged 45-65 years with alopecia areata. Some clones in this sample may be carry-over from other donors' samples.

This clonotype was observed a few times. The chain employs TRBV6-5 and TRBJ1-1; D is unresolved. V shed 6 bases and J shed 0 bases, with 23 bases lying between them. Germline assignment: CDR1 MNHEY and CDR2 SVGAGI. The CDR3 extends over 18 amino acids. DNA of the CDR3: TGTGCCAGCAGGCGTCGAACTAAAGGTCTTTATATGAACACTGAAGCTTTCTTT. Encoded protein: CASRRRTKGLYMNTEAFF.

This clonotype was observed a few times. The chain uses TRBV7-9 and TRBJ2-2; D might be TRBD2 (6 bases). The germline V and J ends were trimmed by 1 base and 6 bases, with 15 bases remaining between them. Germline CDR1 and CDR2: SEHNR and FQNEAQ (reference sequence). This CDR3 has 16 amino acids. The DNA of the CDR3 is TGTGCCAGCAGCTTAGTTCCGGGACTTGCCGCCGGGGAGCTGTTTTTT. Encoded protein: CASSLVPGLAAGELFF.